The TCR beta chain described here comes from a study of shared clonotypes between healthy human individuals. Whole-study findings and limits: Among non-shared clonotypes, generation probabilities were lower than among those shared by all four donors.

Each PCR replicate from the sorted subsets contained about 200 ng DNA, which is roughly 33,000 T cell genomes. Generated by immunoSEQ multiplex PCR, the TCRdb table keeps only in-frame clones and is missing some. The sample has over 950,000 clones; approximately 80% are singletons. Trimming stripped 2 bases from V and 5 bases from J, with 12 bases between. The CDR3 spans 14 residues. Germline values: CDR1 GTSNPN, CDR2 SVGIG (reference sequence). Concerning this clone: Its target is not known.

The clonotype was recovered from a young man in good health. Some clones in this sample may be carry-over from other donors' samples. Sequenced sample: memory CD4+ T cells from PBMCs. Subset of the sample: CD45RA-negative fraction. The chain recombines TRBV30 with TRBJ1-4; no clear D. This chain's CDR3 is CAWSPPGVNEKLFF. The DNA of the CDR3 is TGTGCCTGGAGTCCACCTGGGGTCAATGAAAAACTGTTTTTT.